These T cell receptor beta chains were read from a single sample in a study of beta chain features in type 1 diabetes. Method: immunoSEQ multiplex PCR; TCRdb's copy keeps in-frame clones and lacks some. In the table there are about 340,000 clones, 7% to 9% of which are singletons. Sequencing input: central memory CD4+ T cells from blood. These receptors all stem from a woman aged 18-29 years in good health. The CDR3 runs from the conserved cysteine through the conserved F or W. The D gene is left open where the match is weak. Size tells how often a clone was seen (once, few, many) or the class of an expanded clone, and some rows leave it out.

clone size: few; V gene: TRBV5-1; D gene: TRBD1; J gene: TRBJ1-3; CDR3 protein: CASSKGQEAGNTIYF; CDR3 DNA: TGCGCCAGCAGCAAGGGACAGGAGGCTGGAAACACCATATATTTT
clone size: many; V gene: TRBV5-1; D gene: -; J gene: TRBJ2-1; CDR3 protein: CASSLSGGNSYNEQFF; CDR3 DNA: TGCGCCAGCAGCTTGTCCGGCGGAAACTCCTACAATGAGCAGTTCTTC
clone size: -; V gene: TRBV11-2; D gene: -; J gene: TRBJ2-3; CDR3 protein: CASSLDRRRLDTQYF; CDR3 DNA: TGTGCCAGCAGCTTAGATCGACGGAGGTTAGATACGCAGTATTTT
clone size: -; V gene: TRBV28; D gene: -; J gene: TRBJ2-5; CDR3 protein: CASKENQETQYF; CDR3 DNA: TGTGCCAGCAAGGAGAACCAAGAGACCCAGTACTTC
clone size: -; V gene: TRBV6-5; D gene: -; J gene: TRBJ2-1; CDR3 protein: CASRRDSSYNEQFF; CDR3 DNA: TGTGCCAGCAGACGGGACTCCTCCTACAATGAGCAGTTCTTC
clone size: few; V gene: TRBV5-4; D gene: -; J gene: TRBJ2-7; CDR3 protein: CASSLNRQGGTYEQYF; CDR3 DNA: TGTGCCAGCAGCTTGAACAGACAGGGCGGGACTTACGAGCAGTACTTC
clone size: few; V gene: TRBV28; D gene: TRBD2; J gene: TRBJ2-1; CDR3 protein: CASRAGLAGREQFF; CDR3 DNA: TGTGCCAGCAGGGCCGGACTAGCGGGTCGGGAGCAGTTCTTC
clone size: few; V gene: TRBV10-1; D gene: -; J gene: TRBJ2-7; CDR3 protein: CASSERDRGEQYF; CDR3 DNA: TGCGCCAGCAGTGAGAGGGATAGGGGCGAGCAGTACTTC
clone size: -; V gene: TRBV7-2; D gene: TRBD1; J gene: TRBJ2-7; CDR3 protein: CASSLGTGRKGQYF; CDR3 DNA: TGTGCCAGCAGCTTAGGGACAGGACGCAAGGGGCAGTACTTC
clone size: -; V gene: TRBV9; D gene: TRBD1; J gene: TRBJ2-1; CDR3 protein: CASSTLTGTGMGEQFF; CDR3 DNA: TGTGCCAGCAGCACTCTAACCGGGACAGGGATGGGTGAGCAGTTCTTC
clone size: -; V gene: TRBV6-5; D gene: TRBD2; J gene: TRBJ2-7; CDR3 protein: CASSWLAGGYEQYF; CDR3 DNA: TGTGCCAGCAGTTGGCTAGCGGGAGGTTACGAGCAGTACTTC
clone size: many; V gene: TRBV7-2; D gene: TRBD2; J gene: TRBJ2-1; CDR3 protein: CASQLAGVYNEQFF; CDR3 DNA: TGTGCCAGCCAACTAGCGGGAGTCTACAATGAGCAGTTCTTC
clone size: -; V gene: TRBV7-3; D gene: TRBD2; J gene: TRBJ2-1; CDR3 protein: CASSLWTSTYNEQFF; CDR3 DNA: TGTGCCAGCAGCTTATGGACTAGCACTTACAATGAGCAGTTCTTC
clone size: few; V gene: TRBV7-9; D gene: -; J gene: TRBJ1-2; CDR3 protein: CASSLVAGNYGYTF; CDR3 DNA: TGTGCCAGCAGCTTGGTCGCGGGAAACTATGGCTACACCTTC
clone size: -; V gene: TRBV7-2; D gene: TRBD1; J gene: TRBJ2-1; CDR3 protein: CASSYTGTGGYNEQFF; CDR3 DNA: TGTGCCAGCAGCTACACCGGGACAGGGGGATACAATGAGCAGTTCTTC
clone size: -; V gene: TRBV5-6; D gene: -; J gene: TRBJ2-3; CDR3 protein: CASSRGSTDTQYF; CDR3 DNA: TGTGCCAGCAGTCGCGGTAGCACAGATACGCAGTATTTT
clone size: few; V gene: TRBV5-1; D gene: TRBD2; J gene: TRBJ2-1; CDR3 protein: CASKLAGGGAYNEQFF; CDR3 DNA: TGCGCCAGCAAACTAGCGGGAGGAGGGGCCTACAATGAGCAGTTCTTC
clone size: -; V gene: TRBV29-1; D gene: -; J gene: TRBJ2-1; CDR3 protein: CSVEANLLGPQFF; CDR3 DNA: TGCAGCGTTGAAGCAAACTTACTAGGCCCGCAGTTCTTC
clone size: many; V gene: TRBV19; D gene: -; J gene: TRBJ2-1; CDR3 protein: CASSILYNEQFF; CDR3 DNA: TGTGCCAGTAGTATCTTATACAATGAGCAGTTCTTC
clone size: -; V gene: TRBV5-1; D gene: -; J gene: TRBJ2-3; CDR3 protein: CASSSLGHGRDTQYF; CDR3 DNA: TGCGCCAGCAGCTCATTGGGCCATGGGAGAGATACGCAGTATTTT
clone size: many; V gene: TRBV7-8; D gene: -; J gene: TRBJ1-1; CDR3 protein: CASSLGKENTEAFF; CDR3 DNA: TGTGCCAGCAGCTTAGGCAAGGAGAACACTGAAGCTTTCTTT
clone size: many; V gene: TRBV21-1; D gene: -; J gene: TRBJ2-2; CDR3 protein: CASSYTGGPENTGELFF; CDR3 DNA: TGTGCCAGCAGCTACACAGGAGGGCCCGAGAACACCGGGGAGCTGTTTTTT
clone size: few; V gene: TRBV7-8; D gene: -; J gene: TRBJ2-3; CDR3 protein: CASSLDWSSPGTDTQYF; CDR3 DNA: TGTGCCAGCAGCTTAGACTGGAGTAGCCCCGGCACAGATACGCAGTATTTT
clone size: few; V gene: TRBV21-1; D gene: -; J gene: TRBJ1-1; CDR3 protein: CASSKSGRVGTEAFF; CDR3 DNA: TGTGCCAGCAGCAAATCGGGCAGGGTTGGCACTGAAGCTTTCTTT
clone size: -; V gene: TRBV28; D gene: -; J gene: TRBJ1-2; CDR3 protein: CASSLSRSHGYTF; CDR3 DNA: TGTGCCAGCAGTTTAAGCAGGTCCCACGGCTACACCTTC
clone size: many; V gene: TRBV19; D gene: -; J gene: TRBJ1-4; CDR3 protein: CASRGGEQRNEKLFF; CDR3 DNA: TGTGCCAGCCGAGGAGGGGAACAGCGTAATGAAAAACTGTTTTTT
clone size: few; V gene: TRBV10-3; D gene: TRBD1; J gene: TRBJ2-5; CDR3 protein: CAISDWDSRSQETQYF; CDR3 DNA: TGTGCCATCAGTGACTGGGACAGTAGATCACAAGAGACCCAGTACTTC
clone size: -; V gene: TRBV28; D gene: -; J gene: TRBJ2-5; CDR3 protein: CASNGGLGQSSTQYF; CDR3 DNA: TGTGCCAGCAATGGAGGGTTGGGGCAAAGTTCGACCCAGTACTTC
clone size: -; V gene: TRBV29-1; D gene: -; J gene: TRBJ2-1; CDR3 protein: CSVYGALSSYNEQFF; CDR3 DNA: TGCAGCGTGTATGGCGCCCTGAGCTCCTACAATGAGCAGTTCTTC
clone size: few; V gene: TRBV4-2; D gene: -; J gene: TRBJ2-5; CDR3 protein: CASSQKRGTQETQYF; CDR3 DNA: TGTGCCAGCAGCCAAAAGCGCGGCACCCAAGAGACCCAGTACTTC
clone size: few; V gene: TRBV7-9; D gene: TRBD1; J gene: TRBJ1-1; CDR3 protein: CASSPRQGGSNTEAFF; CDR3 DNA: TGTGCCAGCAGCCCGAGACAGGGCGGCTCGAACACTGAAGCTTTCTTT
clone size: few; V gene: TRBV5-6; D gene: TRBD1; J gene: TRBJ2-2; CDR3 protein: CASSFGQVVTGELFF; CDR3 DNA: TGTGCCAGCAGCTTTGGACAGGTGGTGACCGGGGAGCTGTTTTTT
clone size: few; V gene: TRBV6-5; D gene: TRBD1; J gene: TRBJ2-2; CDR3 protein: CASKTGTVNTGELFF; CDR3 DNA: TGTGCCAGCAAGACCGGGACAGTAAACACCGGGGAGCTGTTTTTT